This entry describes one T cell receptor (beta chain). This entry comes from a study of control samples from healthy donors and cancer patients. TCRdb keeps only in-frame clones here, not all; method: immunoSEQ multiplex PCR. This table holds around 130,000 clones, around 93% found once. The germline V gene has CDR1 MNHNY and CDR2 SVGAGI (reference sequence). This CDR3 contains 16 residues. Germline trimming cut 7 bases from V and 3 bases from J; bases unmatched to any gene: 14. The receptor was derived from a man younger than 35 in good health. The sequenced sample consisted of blood. This chain links TRBV6-6 with TRBJ1-2; TRBD1 matches 7 bases. The chain's CDR3 is CASIDGLDRTYYGYTF. In DNA, the CDR3 is TGTGCCAGCATAGACGGCCTGGACAGGACCTACTATGGCTACACCTTC.